The 11 T cell receptor beta chains listed next were all sequenced from one sample in a study of T cells in Graves' hyperthyroidism and ophthalmopathy. Researchers amplified the TCR beta CDR3 regions from RNA transcripts. Carried out on the TCR CDR3, a first-round RT-PCR used the HTBI primer set. MiXCR was run by TCRdb on the multiplex PCR reads, yielding one entry per CDR3 protein. The top ten clones hold more than 7% of a sample with about 700,000 distinct CDR3 sequences, approximately 42% of them seen once. Material for sequencing was peripheral blood or thyroid tissue (not recorded which). The receptors derive from an adult man with Graves' disease, either hyperthyroidism or ophthalmopathy (not recorded which).

This chain joins TRBV7-8 and TRBJ1-6, with 8 bases matching TRBD1. Germline V gives CDR1 SGHVS, CDR2 FQNEAQ. The CDR3 sequence is 17 residues long. The trim removed 4 bases at V and 4 bases at J, leaving 9 bases unmatched. The CDR3 is CASSWSSGTGYNSPLHF. CDR3 sequence (DNA): TGTGCCAGCAGCTGGAGCTCCGGGACAGGTTATAATTCACCCCTCCACTTT.

Concerning this clonotype itself: One end of the junction does not line up with germline, which may come from a read error. J is TRBJ1-5 and V is TRBV15; 8 positions match TRBD1. CDR1 LNHNV and CDR2 YYDKDF come from the germline V gene (reference sequence). The CDR3 has 15 amino acids. The CDR3 region is CAASRRTGSGQPQHF. Here the CDR3 DNA reads TGTGCCGCCAGCAGGAGGACAGGGTCCGGTCAGCCCCAGCATTTT. Together with reference TRBV15 and TRBJ1-5, the CDR3 gives the full variable domain: DAMVIQNPRYQVTQFGKPVTLSCSQTLNHNVMYWYQQKSSQAPKLLFHYYDKDFNNEADTPDNFQSRRPNTSFCFLDIRSPGLGDTAMYLCAASRRTGSGQPQHFGDGTRLSIL.

This clonotype came up many times. The rearrangement uses TRBV7-3 and TRBJ1-5; no reliable D call. Per the germline V gene, CDR1 is SGHTA and CDR2 is FQGTGA. CDR3 length: 13 residues. Trimming left V 5 bases short and J 5 bases short, with 10 bases between. The CDR3 DNA is TGTGCCAGCAGCCCTAGGACGGATCAGCCCCAGCATTTT. Translating it yields CASSPRTDQPQHF.

This clonotype appeared many times. The J gene is TRBJ1-6, the V gene TRBV7-6; 10 bases match TRBD1. J was trimmed by 8 bases and V by 5 bases; bases with no gene match: 9. The CDR3 is 16 amino acids. Germline CDR1 is SGHVS and CDR2 is FNYEAQ. CDR3 sequence reads: CASSLKRQGAYSPLHF. In nucleotides, the CDR3 is TGTGCCAGCAGCCTTAAGAGACAGGGGGCGTATTCACCCCTCCACTTT.

Of note for this clonotype: A much larger clone lies one base from this, so it may be a read error. The genes are TRBV5-1 and TRBJ2-2; D not certain. The germline V gene has CDR1 SGHRS and CDR2 YFSETQ. CDR3 length: 13 residues. Between the trimmed V and J ends, which lost 4 bases and 4 bases, there was a span of 8 bases. The CDR3 coding sequence is TGCGCCAGCAGCAGTCGACCCACCGGGGAGCTGTTTTTT. Translating gives CASSSRPTGELFF.

This chain links TRBV7-3 with TRBJ2-2; 10 bases are shared with TRBD2. Germline trimming cut 5 bases from V and 0 bases from J; bases unmatched to any gene: 18. The CDR3 consists of 21 residues. Per the germline V gene, CDR1 is SGHTA and CDR2 is FQGTGA. The CDR3 is CASSLRPLLAGPNTNTGELFF. The CDR3, as DNA: TGTGCCAGCAGCCTCCGTCCCCTACTAGCGGGACCTAATACGAACACCGGGGAGCTGTTTTTT.

This clonotype has a handful of counts. The chain carries TRBV12-3 or TRBV12-4 and TRBJ2-2; D is undetermined. The CDR3 runs 11 residues. Trimming left V 7 bases short and J 6 bases short, with 6 bases between. DNA for the CDR3: TGTGCCAGCACCCTCGCCGGGGAGCTGTTTTTT. Protein sequence: CASTLAGELFF.

V and J are TRBV7-9 and TRBJ1-3, with a possible D match to TRBD1 (6 bases). The CDR3 has 16 amino acids. Trimming took off 6 bases at V and 0 bases at J, with 15 bases between the two ends. Germline-derived CDR1 and CDR2 are SEHNR and FQNEAQ (reference sequence). This chain's CDR3 is CASSADGGGSGNTIYF. Here the CDR3 DNA reads TGTGCCAGCAGTGCCGACGGAGGGGGCTCTGGAAACACCATATATTTT. Based on the CDR3 plus reference TRBV7-9 and TRBJ1-3, the full variable domain is DTGVSQNPRHKITKRGQNVTFRCDPISEHNRLYWYRQTLGQGPEFLTYFQNEAQLEKSRLLSDRFSAERPKGSFSTLEIQRTEQGDSAMYLCASSADGGGSGNTIYFGEGSWLTVV.

This chain connects TRBV20-1 to TRBJ2-7; D is unresolved. The CDR3 loop spans 13 amino acids. The germline gives CDR1 DFQATT, CDR2 SNEGSKA (reference sequence). The CDR3 spells CTATPGQIQEQYF. For the CDR3, the DNA is TGCACTGCAACTCCCGGGCAGATCCAAGAGCAGTACTTC.

Many counts were recorded for this clonotype. The V and J genes are TRBV7-6 and TRBJ1-1, with D unclear. Trimming removed 0 bases from V and 0 bases from J, with 8 bases in between. CDR3 length: 15 amino acids. Germline values: CDR1 SGHVS, CDR2 FNYEAQ. CDR3: CASSLAIDMNTEAFF. The CDR3 DNA is TGTGCCAGCAGCTTAGCCATCGATATGAACACTGAAGCTTTCTTT.

Worth noting for this clonotype: This may be a read error, as it is one base from a much larger clone. The chain joins TRBV10-3 to TRBJ2-7; either TRBD1 or TRBD2 may supply D (5 bases each). V was pared by 3 bases and J by 5 bases, with 8 bases between. Germline CDR1 and CDR2: ENHRY and SYGVKD. The CDR3 length is 12 residues. CDR3 region: CAISDSGHEQYF. The CDR3 DNA follows: TGTGCCATCAGTGATTCGGGACACGAGCAGTACTTC.